Below are 21 T cell receptor beta chains sequenced from a single sample in a study of T cell repertoires in cytomegalovirus infection. Their cognate antigens are unknown. TCRdb passed the reads through MiXCR, listing each CDR3 protein once. The table records around 900,000 distinct CDR3 sequences, less than 35% of them present only once. This material consisted of cultured CD8+ T cells from PBMCs, taken from culture after CMV antigen stimulation. The receptor set was obtained from a human donor in good health (CMV status not recorded). Some clones in this sample may be carry-over from other donors' samples.

This clonotype was observed at least ten times. The chain joins TRBV6-6 to TRBJ1-5, with D tentatively TRBD1 (5 bases). The CDR3 runs 15 residues. The germline gives CDR1 MNHNY, CDR2 SVGAGI (reference sequence). Trimming pared 0 bases from V and 0 bases from J, leaving 6 bases between. CDR3 coding DNA: TGTGCCAGCAGTTACTCGACAGATAGCAATCAGCCCCAGCATTTT. It specifies CASSYSTDSNQPQHF.

The chain employs TRBV7-9 and TRBJ2-3; TRBD1 is a possible D gene (5 bases). V lost 0 bases and J lost 2, with 9 bases in between. Germline V lookup: CDR1 SEHNR, CDR2 FQNEAQ (reference sequence). The CDR3 is made up of 15 amino acids. CDR3 region: CASSLAGRPTDTQYF. The CDR3 nucleotides are TGTGCCAGCAGCTTAGCGGGGCGTCCCACAGATACGCAGTATTTT.

This clonotype was seen at least ten times. V gene TRBV7-8 combines with J gene TRBJ2-1; tentative D call: TRBD2 (5 bases). Germline loops: CDR1 SGHVS, CDR2 FQNEAQ. V lost 4 bases, J lost 8 bases, and 12 bases lay in between. The CDR3 consists of 13 residues. The chain's CDR3 is CASSSPLRDEQFF. CDR3 DNA sequence: TGTGCCAGCAGCTCCCCGTTGAGGGATGAGCAGTTCTTC.

This clonotype has more than one count but fewer than ten. The chain links TRBV20-1 to TRBJ1-5; possibly TRBD1 for D (6 bases). Germline loops: CDR1 DFQATT, CDR2 SNEGSKA (reference sequence). Trimming took off 4 bases at V and 0 bases at J, with 13 bases between the two ends. The CDR3 extends over 15 amino acids. This CDR3 reads CSATIRGYSNQPQHF. The CDR3 DNA follows: TGCAGTGCTACCATCAGGGGCTATAGCAATCAGCCCCAGCATTTT.

About this clonotype itself: One end of the junction does not line up with germline, which may come from a read error. V usage is TRBV20-1 and J usage is TRBJ2-1, with TRBD2 matching 10 bases. This CDR3 has 11 residues. Germline-derived CDR1 and CDR2 are DFQATT and SNEGSKA (reference sequence). The CDR3 region has the DNA TGCAGCCCACATGCTCGGCTAGCGGGGGACTTC. The encoded protein is CSPHARLAGDF.

There are a few counts of this clonotype. At one end, the junction sequence differs from germline, possibly due to a read error. V is TRBV6-1 and J is TRBJ2-7; 7 bases agree with TRBD1. The CDR3 loop spans 14 amino acids. From germline, CDR1 is MNHNS and CDR2 SASEGT. The CDR3 reads CASTDRASRYGQYF. CDR3 bases: TGTGCCAGCACTGACAGGGCCTCACGGTACGGGCAGTACTTC.

The chain joins TRBV27 to TRBJ2-1, with no clear D. Trimming shortened V by 4 bases and J by 0 bases, and 19 bases separated the two germline ends. CDR3 length equals 18 residues. Looked up from germline, CDR1 is MNHEY and CDR2 is SMNVEV (reference sequence). CDR3 sequence reads: CASSSPHPSLSSYNEQFF. The CDR3 DNA follows: TGTGCCAGCAGTTCACCTCACCCTTCATTGAGCTCCTACAATGAGCAGTTCTTC.

In this sample, this clonotype turned up a few times. The chain joins TRBV20-1 to TRBJ2-5; weak D call: TRBD1 (5 bases). Germline V gene data show CDR1 as DFQATT and CDR2 as SNEGSKA (reference sequence). The CDR3 totals 16 residues. V lost 0 bases and J 1 base, leaving 15 bases between the germline ends. The CDR3 region has the DNA TGCAGTGCTAGAGATCCCCGACAGATCGTCCAAGAGACCCAGTACTTC. Encoded protein: CSARDPRQIVQETQYF.

The rearrangement links TRBV7-6 to TRBJ1-1, with D perhaps matching TRBD1 (5 bases). V lost 3 bases and J 1 base, leaving 9 bases between the germline ends. CDR1 is SGHVS, CDR2 FNYEAQ, per germline. The CDR3 spans 14 residues. Written as DNA, the CDR3 is TGTGCCAGCAGCTTGACAGTTACGAACACTGAAGCTTTCTTT. Protein sequence: CASSLTVTNTEAFF. The complete variable domain, with remaining parts taken from reference TRBV7-6 and TRBJ1-1, reads GAGVSQSPRYKVTKRGQDVALRCDPISGHVSLYWYRQALGQGPEFLTYFNYEAQQDKSGLPNDRFSAERPEGSISTLTIQRTEQRDSAMYRCASSLTVTNTEAFFGQGTRLTVV.

This clonotype has only a few counts. V usage is TRBV2 and J usage is TRBJ1-5; D ambiguous. V gave up 3 bases and J gave up 4 bases, with 10 bases separating them. Germline V gene sequence: CDR1 SNHLY, CDR2 FYNNEI. The CDR3 is made up of 14 amino acids. The CDR3 spells CASSDFRGNQPQHF. In DNA, the CDR3 is TGTGCCAGCAGTGACTTCCGTGGAAATCAGCCCCAGCATTTT.

The chain is built from TRBV19 and TRBJ2-2; a weak D match, TRBD1 (6 bases). The CDR3 is made up of 17 amino acids. Germline V gives CDR1 LNHDA, CDR2 SQIVND (reference sequence). Trimming took off 3 bases at V and 2 bases at J, with 16 bases between the two ends. The CDR3 spells CASSIDPGHLNTGELFF. Written as DNA, the CDR3 is TGTGCCAGTAGTATCGACCCGGGACACCTTAACACCGGGGAGCTGTTTTTT.

This clonotype was counted many times. J is TRBJ2-5 and V is TRBV7-6, with D tentatively TRBD2 (7 bases). The length of the CDR3 is 17 residues. Trimming cost V 5 bases and J 1 base, with 20 bases left between them. Germline values: CDR1 SGHVS, CDR2 FNYEAQ. The CDR3 protein is CASSPPGRGPFQETQYF. As DNA, the CDR3 is TGTGCCAGCAGCCCCCCCGGGCGGGGGCCATTCCAAGAGACCCAGTACTTC. The entire variable domain, with the rest obtained from reference TRBV7-6 and TRBJ2-5, is as follows: GAGVSQSPRYKVTKRGQDVALRCDPISGHVSLYWYRQALGQGPEFLTYFNYEAQQDKSGLPNDRFSAERPEGSISTLTIQRTEQRDSAMYRCASSPPGRGPFQETQYFGPGTRLLVL.

This clonotype was counted a single time. The rearrangement uses TRBV6-5 and TRBJ2-1, with 8 positions matching TRBD1. Looked up from germline, CDR1 is MNHEY and CDR2 is SVGAGI. After removal of 6 bases from V and 2 bases from J, the junction contained 12 bases not matched to a gene. The CDR3 is 17 residues long. CDR3 in amino acids: CASSPPQGALTYNEQFF. CDR3 sequence (DNA): TGTGCCAGCAGCCCGCCGCAGGGGGCCTTGACCTACAATGAGCAGTTCTTC.

The chain combines TRBV18 with TRBJ1-4; TRBD1 is a possible D gene (5 bases). Germline CDR1 and CDR2: KGHSH and LQKENI. The CDR3 is 13 amino acids. V lost 8 bases, J lost 8 bases, and 15 bases lay in between. This CDR3 reads CASTFEGLEKLFF. The CDR3 coding sequence is TGTGCCAGCACCTTTGAGGGGCTAGAAAAACTGTTTTTT.

The chain recombines TRBV12-3 or TRBV12-4 with TRBJ1-3, with D possibly TRBD1 on 5 matching bases. The CDR3 is 14 residues long. Trimming took 3 bases from V and 3 from J, leaving 9 bases between them. This CDR3 is CASSFQGSGNTIYF. The DNA for the CDR3 is TGTGCCAGCAGTTTTCAGGGTAGTGGAAACACCATATATTTT.

This clonotype turned up a few times. A much larger clonotype is one base distant, so this may be a read error. The chain links TRBV9 to TRBJ2-1, with 10 bases identical to TRBD2. The germline V gene encodes CDR1 SGDLS and CDR2 YYNGEE. The V and J ends lost 4 bases and 3 bases, in that order; junction bases with no gene match: 4. The CDR3 is 15 amino acids. The CDR3 DNA follows: TGTGCCAGCAGCTTCACTAGCGGGGACTACAATGAGCAGTTCTTC. Protein product: CASSFTSGDYNEQFF. The complete variable domain, with remaining parts taken from reference TRBV9 and TRBJ2-1, reads DSGVTQTPKHLITATGQRVTLRCSPRSGDLSVYWYQQSLDQGLQFLIQYYNGEERAKGNILERFSAQQFPDLHSELNLSSLELGDSALYFCASSFTSGDYNEQFFGPGTRLTVL.

This clonotype was detected a few times. V is TRBV2 and J is TRBJ1-1; D gene uncertain. V lost 7 bases and J 2 bases, leaving 14 bases between the germline ends. This CDR3 is built from 14 residues. Germline V gives CDR1 SNHLY, CDR2 FYNNEI. DNA for the CDR3: TGTGCCAGCACCCCTGGCGAAAGAAACACTGAAGCTTTCTTT. Translating it yields CASTPGERNTEAFF.

This clonotype appeared a few times. The chain recombines TRBV4-1 with TRBJ1-5; D not certain. V lost 0 bases, J lost 3 bases, and 9 bases lay in between. The CDR3 is 15 residues long. Germline CDR1 MGHRA, CDR2 YSYEKL. The CDR3, as DNA: TGCGCCAGCAGCCAAGAGATCTACAACAATCAGCCCCAGCATTTT. Protein product: CASSQEIYNNQPQHF.

This chain links TRBV4-1 with TRBJ1-2; 7 bases are a match to TRBD1. Trimming at V came to 4 bases and at J to 3 bases, leaving 5 bases not matched to a gene. The CDR3 spans 14 residues. Per germline, CDR1 MGHRA and CDR2 YSYEKL. This chain's CDR3 is CASSRNQGDYGYTF. Here the CDR3 DNA reads TGCGCCAGCAGCCGGAATCAGGGGGACTATGGCTACACCTTC.

The gene calls are TRBV20-1 and TRBJ2-7; D remains ambiguous. CDR1 is DFQATT and CDR2 is SNEGSKA in the germline V gene (reference sequence). The CDR3 covers 14 residues. Trimming pared 0 bases from V and 0 bases from J, leaving 9 bases between. The CDR3 nucleotides are TGCAGTGCTAGAGATGTGCAAGGCTCCTACGAGCAGTACTTC. Its translation: CSARDVQGSYEQYF.

The chain joins TRBV4-2 to TRBJ2-1, with 10 positions matching TRBD2. Germline trimming cut 4 bases from V and 3 bases from J; bases unmatched to any gene: 9. There are 17 residues in the CDR3. Per the germline V gene, CDR1 is LGHNA and CDR2 is YNFKEQ. The CDR3: CASSPRERGGFYNEQFF. CDR3 nucleotide sequence: TGTGCCAGCAGCCCCCGGGAGCGGGGGGGCTTCTACAATGAGCAGTTCTTC.